This is a list of T cell receptor beta chains from one sample in a study of cytomegalovirus exposure and HLA in healthy donors. Generated by immunoSEQ multiplex PCR, the TCRdb table keeps only in-frame clones and is missing some. The sample includes under 130,000 clones, 70% to 75% of them seen just once. The source material was PBMCs. The receptors shown here come from a man aged 40-55 years in good health and CMV-seronegative. Each CDR3 is given with its conserved first and last residue. D genes are given only for firm matches. Not every row has a clone size; where given, it reads once, few, many or a size class.

abundance,j_gene,d_gene,v_gene,CDR3aa,CDR3nt
once,TRBJ2-4,-,TRBV6-5,CASSYSVARLHMYF,TGTGCCAGCAGTTACTCGGTTGCACGACTCCACATGTACTTC
-,TRBJ1-1,-,TRBV7-9,CASSPRQRPYTEAFF,TGTGCCAGCAGCCCGCGACAAAGACCTTACACTGAAGCTTTCTTT
-,TRBJ2-1,TRBD1,TRBV11-3,CASSLTGGNEQFF,TGTGCCAGCAGCTTAACAGGGGGCAATGAGCAGTTCTTC
-,TRBJ2-5,-,TRBV5-4,CASSQKDFQETQYF,TGTGCCAGCAGCCAGAAAGACTTCCAAGAGACCCAGTACTTC
once,TRBJ2-1,TRBD2,TRBV6-1,CASSSGTSGRDEQFF,TGTGCCAGCAGTTCAGGGACTAGCGGGAGAGATGAGCAGTTCTTC
-,TRBJ2-7,TRBD1,TRBV15,CATSWGQGWGEQYF,TGTGCCACCAGCTGGGGACAGGGATGGGGCGAGCAGTACTTC
-,TRBJ2-3,-,TRBV4-1,CASSRISTGPTDTQYF,TGCGCCAGCAGCCGAATTAGTACGGGTCCCACAGATACGCAGTATTTT
-,TRBJ2-7,-,TRBV7-3,CASSAGLRSLARQYF,TGTGCCAGCAGCGCGGGACTCCGTTCTCTCGCGCGGCAGTACTTC
-,TRBJ1-1,-,TRBV13,CASSLRSGGTEAFF,TGTGCCAGCAGCTTACGATCCGGGGGGACTGAAGCTTTCTTT
once,TRBJ2-5,-,TRBV7-9,CASSSILGRGETQYF,TGTGCCAGCAGCTCAATCCTAGGTAGAGGTGAGACCCAGTACTTC
-,TRBJ1-2,-,TRBV4-1,CASSAETVGAYGYTF,TGCGCCAGCAGCGCCGAGACCGTTGGGGCCTATGGCTACACCTTC
-,TRBJ1-1,-,TRBV6-5,CASTYRGAGNTEAFF,TGTGCCAGCACTTACCGGGGGGCGGGAAACACTGAAGCTTTCTTT
-,TRBJ2-5,-,TRBV7-9,CASSLVPQQVQETQYF,TGTGCCAGCAGCTTAGTTCCCCAGCAGGTCCAAGAGACCCAGTACTTC
-,TRBJ1-4,TRBD1,TRBV28,CASRQGNEKLFF,TGTGCCAGCAGACAGGGGAATGAAAAACTGTTTTTT
-,TRBJ1-4,TRBD1,TRBV19,CASSTLLGQGASEKLFF,TGTGCCAGTAGTACCCTTTTAGGACAGGGGGCCAGTGAAAAACTGTTTTTT